This TCR beta chain derives from a study of blood T cell repertoires in COVID-19. Across the study: Samples taken during acute and convalescent COVID-19 were collected in the United States, Italy and Spain. In each case, the material was cDNA or gDNA derived from T cells, B-cell-depleted T cells, or PBMCs.

Per the original methods: How many nucleated cells were present was estimated from reference gene primer amplification. The assay was immunoSEQ multiplex PCR, and TCRdb's table has in-frame clones only and misses some. For V, J and clone size, that table is used; D and trimming come from the DNA. The table lists about 94,000 clones, 80% of them singletons. With 6 bases removed from V and 1 base from J, the gap between germline ends came to 15 bases. Per germline, CDR1 GTSNPN and CDR2 SVGIG (reference sequence). This CDR3 comprises 14 residues. The chain links TRBV30 to TRBJ1-1; D is unclear. Specimen: peripheral blood. This TCR was sampled from a human donor in a cohort sampled during active COVID-19. CDR3 DNA: TGTGCCTGCTCCGGGGTGGCGACGAACACTGAAGCTTTCTTT. It is translated as CACSGVATNTEAFF.